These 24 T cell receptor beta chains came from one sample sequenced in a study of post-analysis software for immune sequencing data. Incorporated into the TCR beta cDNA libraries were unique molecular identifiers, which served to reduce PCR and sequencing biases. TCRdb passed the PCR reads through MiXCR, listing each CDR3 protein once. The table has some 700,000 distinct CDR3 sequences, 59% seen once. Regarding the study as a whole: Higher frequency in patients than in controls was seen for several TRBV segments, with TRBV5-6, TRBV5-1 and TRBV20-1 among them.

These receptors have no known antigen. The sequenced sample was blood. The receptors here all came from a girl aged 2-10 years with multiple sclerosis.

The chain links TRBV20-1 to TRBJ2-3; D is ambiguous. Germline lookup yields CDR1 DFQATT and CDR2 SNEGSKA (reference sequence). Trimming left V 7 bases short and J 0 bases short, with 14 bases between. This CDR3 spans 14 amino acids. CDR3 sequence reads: CSVKPITSTDTQYF. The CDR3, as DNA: TGCAGTGTTAAGCCCATAACCAGCACAGATACGCAGTATTTT.

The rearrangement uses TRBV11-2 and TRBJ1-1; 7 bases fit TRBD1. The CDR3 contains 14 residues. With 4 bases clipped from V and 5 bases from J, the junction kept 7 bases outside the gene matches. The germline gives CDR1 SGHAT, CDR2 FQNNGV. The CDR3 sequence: CASSSDRDRTEAFF. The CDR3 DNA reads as TGTGCCAGCAGCTCCGACAGGGATCGGACTGAAGCTTTCTTT.

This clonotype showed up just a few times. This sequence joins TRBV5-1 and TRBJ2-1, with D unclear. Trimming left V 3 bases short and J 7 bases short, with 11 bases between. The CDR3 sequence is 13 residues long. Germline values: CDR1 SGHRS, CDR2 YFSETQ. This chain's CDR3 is CASSWVVGNEQFF. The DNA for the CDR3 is TGCGCCAGCAGCTGGGTTGTTGGGAATGAGCAGTTCTTC.

The CDR3 DNA is TGCAGTGCGAGACTAGCGGGAGTGGTAAATGAGCAGTTCTTC. It is translated as CSARLAGVVNEQFF. The chain employs TRBV20-1 and TRBJ2-1; TRBD2 matches at 12 bases. The ends lost 6 bases at V and 7 bases at J; junction bases unmatched: 7. Germline CDR1 and CDR2: DFQATT and SNEGSKA (reference sequence). This CDR3 is built from 14 residues.

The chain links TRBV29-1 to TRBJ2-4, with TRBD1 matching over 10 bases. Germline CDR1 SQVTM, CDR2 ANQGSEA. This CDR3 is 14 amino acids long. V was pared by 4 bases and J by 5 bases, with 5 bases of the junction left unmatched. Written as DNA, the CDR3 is TGCAGCGTTGCTGGGACAGGGGACCAAAACATTCAGTACTTC. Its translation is CSVAGTGDQNIQYF.

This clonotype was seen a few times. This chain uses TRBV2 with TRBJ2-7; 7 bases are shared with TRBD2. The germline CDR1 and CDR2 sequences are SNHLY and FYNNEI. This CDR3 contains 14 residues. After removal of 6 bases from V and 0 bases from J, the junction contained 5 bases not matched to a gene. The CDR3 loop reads CASRAGGSSYEQYF. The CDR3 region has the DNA TGTGCCAGCAGGGCCGGGGGGAGCTCCTACGAGCAGTACTTC. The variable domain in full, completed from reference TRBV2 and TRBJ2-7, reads EPEVTQTPSHQVTQMGQEVILRCVPISNHLYFYWYRQILGQKVEFLVSFYNNEISEKSEIFDDQFSVERPDGSNFTLKIRSTKLEDSAMYFCASRAGGSSYEQYFGPGTRLTVT.

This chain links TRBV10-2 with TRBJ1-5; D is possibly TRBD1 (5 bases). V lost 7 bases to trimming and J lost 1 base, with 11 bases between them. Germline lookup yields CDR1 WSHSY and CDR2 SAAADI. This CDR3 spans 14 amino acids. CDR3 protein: CASTTGVSNQPQHF. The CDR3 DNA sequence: TGCGCCAGCACCACAGGTGTCAGCAATCAGCCCCAGCATTTT.

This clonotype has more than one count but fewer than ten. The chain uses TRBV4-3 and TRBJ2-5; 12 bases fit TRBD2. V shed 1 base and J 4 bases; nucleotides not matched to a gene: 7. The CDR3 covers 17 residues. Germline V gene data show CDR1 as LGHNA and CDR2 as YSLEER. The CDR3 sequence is CASSQALAGGIGETQYF. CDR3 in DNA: TGCGCCAGCAGCCAAGCCCTAGCGGGGGGGATTGGAGAGACCCAGTACTTC.

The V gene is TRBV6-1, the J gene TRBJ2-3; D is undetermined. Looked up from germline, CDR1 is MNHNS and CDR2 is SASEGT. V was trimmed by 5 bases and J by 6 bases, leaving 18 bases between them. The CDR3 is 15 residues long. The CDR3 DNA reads TGTGCCAGCAGTCCACAGCAGTCGATTAGGGATACGCAGTATTTT. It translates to CASSPQQSIRDTQYF.

CDR3 DNA sequence: TGTGCCAGCAGCTTAGGAGGGGGTTCGGGAATTTATGGCTACACCTTC. It yields the protein CASSLGGGSGIYGYTF. The V call is TRBV13, the J call TRBJ1-2; D may be TRBD1 (6 bases). This CDR3 region has 16 residues. V dropped 0 bases and J dropped 5 bases, with 16 bases sitting between them. Per germline, CDR1 PRHDT and CDR2 FYEKMQ (reference sequence).

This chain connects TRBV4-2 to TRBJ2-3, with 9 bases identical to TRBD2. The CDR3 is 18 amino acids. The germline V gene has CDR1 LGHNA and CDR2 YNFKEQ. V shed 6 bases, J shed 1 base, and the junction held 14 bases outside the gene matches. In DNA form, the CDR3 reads TGTGCCAGCAGTCCGAACGGGGCTAGCGGGACTCGCACAGATACGCAGTATTTT. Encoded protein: CASSPNGASGTRTDTQYF.

The CDR3 bases are TGTGCCATCAAGGGGACTAGCGGTCCCTACGAGCAGTACTTC. Its protein product is CAIKGTSGPYEQYF. V is TRBV10-3 and J is TRBJ2-7; the match to TRBD2 covers 11 bases. The CDR3 contains 14 residues. Trimming took 7 bases from V and 2 from J; bases not matched to a gene: 4. Germline V gives CDR1 ENHRY, CDR2 SYGVKD.

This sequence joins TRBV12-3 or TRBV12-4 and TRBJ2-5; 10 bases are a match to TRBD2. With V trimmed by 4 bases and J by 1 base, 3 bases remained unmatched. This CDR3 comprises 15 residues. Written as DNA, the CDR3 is TGTGCCAGCAGTTCCCGACTAGCGGGCCAAGAGACCCAGTACTTC. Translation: CASSSRLAGQETQYF.

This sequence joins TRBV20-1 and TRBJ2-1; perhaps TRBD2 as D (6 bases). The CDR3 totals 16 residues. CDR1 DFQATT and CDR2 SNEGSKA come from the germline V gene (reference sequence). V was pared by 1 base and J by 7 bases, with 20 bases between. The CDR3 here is CSARGEGWRGKNEQFF. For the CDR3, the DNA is TGCAGTGCTAGAGGTGAGGGTTGGAGGGGCAAGAATGAGCAGTTCTTC.

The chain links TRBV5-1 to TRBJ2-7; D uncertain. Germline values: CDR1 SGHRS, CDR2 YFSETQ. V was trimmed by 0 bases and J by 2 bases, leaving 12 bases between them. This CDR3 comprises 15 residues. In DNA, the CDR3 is TGCGCCAGCAGCTTGGAGTTTGCCTACCCCTACGAGCAGTACTTC. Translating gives CASSLEFAYPYEQYF.

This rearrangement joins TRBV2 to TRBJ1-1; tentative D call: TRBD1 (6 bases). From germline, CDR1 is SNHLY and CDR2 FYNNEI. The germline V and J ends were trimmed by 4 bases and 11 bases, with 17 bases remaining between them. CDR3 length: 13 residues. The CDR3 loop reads CASSASRQEMAFF. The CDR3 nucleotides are TGTGCCAGCAGTGCGTCGAGACAGGAGATGGCTTTCTTT.

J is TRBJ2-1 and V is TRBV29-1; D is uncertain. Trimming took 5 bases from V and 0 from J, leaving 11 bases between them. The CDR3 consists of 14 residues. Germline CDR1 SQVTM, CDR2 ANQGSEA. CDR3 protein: CSVTGLFSYNEQFF. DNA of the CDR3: TGCAGCGTTACCGGCTTATTCTCCTACAATGAGCAGTTCTTC.

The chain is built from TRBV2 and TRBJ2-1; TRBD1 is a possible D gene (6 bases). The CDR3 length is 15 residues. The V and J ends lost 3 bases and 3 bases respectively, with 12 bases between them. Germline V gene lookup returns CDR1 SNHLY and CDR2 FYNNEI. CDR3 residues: CASSEGAWDYNEQFF. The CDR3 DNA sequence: TGTGCCAGCAGTGAGGGGGCCTGGGACTACAATGAGCAGTTCTTC.

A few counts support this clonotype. CDR3 in DNA: TGCAGCGTTGTAGCGGGAGGACAAGAGACCCAGTACTTC. Its translation is CSVVAGGQETQYF. V is TRBV29-1 and J is TRBJ2-5, with 10 bases fitting TRBD2. Germline lookup yields CDR1 SQVTM and CDR2 ANQGSEA. This CDR3 has 13 residues. V lost 4 bases, J lost 2 bases, and 1 base stayed unmatched.

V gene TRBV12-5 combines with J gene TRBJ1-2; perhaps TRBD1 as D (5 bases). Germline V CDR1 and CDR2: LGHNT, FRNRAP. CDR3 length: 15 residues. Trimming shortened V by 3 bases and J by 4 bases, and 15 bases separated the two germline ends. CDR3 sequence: CASGFPPTDIYGYTF. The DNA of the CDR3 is TGTGCTAGTGGTTTCCCCCCGACAGACATCTATGGCTACACCTTC. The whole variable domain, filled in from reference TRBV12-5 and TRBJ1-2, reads DARVTQTPRHKVTEMGQEVTMRCQPILGHNTVFWYRQTMMQGLELLAYFRNRAPLDDSGMPKDRFSAEMPDATLATLKIQPSEPRDSAVYFCASGFPPTDIYGYTFGSGTRLTVV.

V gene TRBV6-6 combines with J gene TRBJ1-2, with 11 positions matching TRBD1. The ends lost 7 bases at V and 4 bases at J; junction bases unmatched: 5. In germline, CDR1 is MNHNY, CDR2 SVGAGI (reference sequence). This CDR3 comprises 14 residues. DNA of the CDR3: TGTGCCAGCATCTCGGGACAGGGGGTCTATGGCTACACCTTC. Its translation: CASISGQGVYGYTF.

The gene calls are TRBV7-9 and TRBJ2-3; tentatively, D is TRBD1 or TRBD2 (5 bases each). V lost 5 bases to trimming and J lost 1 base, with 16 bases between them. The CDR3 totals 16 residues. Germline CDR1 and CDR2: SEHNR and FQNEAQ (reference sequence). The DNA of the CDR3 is TGTGCCAGCAGCCCAGGGTACGGGAAGGGCACAGATACGCAGTATTTT. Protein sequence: CASSPGYGKGTDTQYF.

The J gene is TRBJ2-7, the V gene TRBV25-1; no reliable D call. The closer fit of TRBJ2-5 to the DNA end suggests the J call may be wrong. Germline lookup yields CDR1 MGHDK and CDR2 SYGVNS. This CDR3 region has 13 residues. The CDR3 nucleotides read TGTGCCAGCAGTGCCGCATCGACAGAGACCCAGTACTTC. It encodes CASSAASTETQYF.

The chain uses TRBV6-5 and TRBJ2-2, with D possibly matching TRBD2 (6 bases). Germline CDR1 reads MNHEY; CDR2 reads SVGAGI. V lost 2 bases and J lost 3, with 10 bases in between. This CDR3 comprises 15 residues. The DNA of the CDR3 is TGTGCCAGCAGTTACATTACGGGGGACACCGGGGAGCTGTTTTTT. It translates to CASSYITGDTGELFF.